The entry below gives a single T cell receptor (beta chain) sequence along with its context. Its antigen remains unidentified. Healthy bone marrow donors supplied every sample. The data originate from a study of cytomegalovirus exposure and HLA in healthy donors. As for the study in general: Previous work identified 120 million or so unique TCR beta sequences from about 179 million T cells. Regarding the study as a whole: Researchers counted around 170 TCR beta chains as cytomegalovirus-associated.

V lost 0 bases to trimming and J lost 0 bases, with 12 bases between them. The germline CDR1 and CDR2 sequences are MGHRA and YSYEKL. The CDR3 is made up of 18 amino acids. The PCR made use of 60 Vbeta and 13 Jbeta primers. As originally analysed: In a later analysis, the count reached about 82 million unique TCR beta chains, with 8.5 million to 14 million shared. Libraries were prepared by immunoSEQ multiplex PCR; TCRdb keeps only in-frame clonotypes and omits some of them. Clone size and V and J calls were adopted from that table, with D and trimming inferred from the DNA. The sample consists of about 160,000 clones, around 80% of them appearing once.

The receptor comes from a female donor in good health and CMV-seronegative. The sequenced sample consisted of PBMCs. This chain uses TRBV4-1 with TRBJ2-6, with D maybe TRBD2 (5 bases). The CDR3 region has the DNA TGCGCCAGCAGCCAAGAAGGCGGGCACTCCTCTGGGGCCAACGTCCTGACTTTC. It specifies CASSQEGGHSSGANVLTF.